These T cell receptor beta chains were read from a single sample in a study of T-cell memory formation after mild COVID-19. TCRdb re-called the 5' RACE reads through MiXCR, storing one row per CDR3 protein. This table holds roughly 610,000 distinct CDR3 sequences, roughly 17% found once. The specimen sequenced was PBMCs or a T cell subset sorted from them (not recorded which). The source is an adult woman who had mild COVID-19 (a few samples of this study predate the infection). Cell type and time point are not known. Each CDR3 is given with its conserved first and last residue. D genes are given only for firm matches. Size values are once, few and many counts, or a class for expanded clones, and some rows have none.

d_call j_call v_call clone_size cdr3_aa cdr3_nt
TRBD2 TRBJ2-3 TRBV7-9 . CASSLAAGRVADTQYF TGTGCCAGCAGCTTAGCGGCAGGGAGGGTTGCAGATACGCAGTATTTT
. TRBJ2-5 TRBV4-3 few CASSQDSLEQETQYF TGCGCCAGCAGCCAAGACAGTCTAGAACAAGAGACCCAGTACTTC
. TRBJ2-7 TRBV25-1 few CASSEGTGPEQYF TGTGCCAGCAGTGAGGGTACAGGGCCCGAGCAGTACTTC
. TRBJ1-1 TRBV12-3/TRBV12-4 few CASSFAPDTEAFF TGTGCCAGCAGTTTTGCTCCTGACACTGAAGCTTTCTTT
TRBD1 TRBJ2-2 TRBV6-5 . CASSSTGLTGELFF TGTGCCAGCAGTTCGACAGGGCTGACCGGGGAGCTGTTTTTT
TRBD1 TRBJ1-2 TRBV3-1 few CASSHADRGQRYGYTF TGTGCCAGCAGCCACGCCGACAGGGGACAACGCTATGGCTACACCTTC
. TRBJ1-1 TRBV5-5 . CASSGIMSNTEAFF TGTGCCAGCAGCGGGATTATGTCGAACACTGAAGCTTTCTTT
TRBD2 TRBJ2-1 TRBV29-1 . CSVVYLADLSYNEQFF TGCAGCGTTGTATATCTAGCGGATCTGTCCTACAATGAGCAGTTCTTC
. TRBJ2-3 TRBV5-1 . CASSLIVARTTDTQYF TGCGCCAGCAGCTTGATAGTAGCGAGAACCACAGATACGCAGTATTTT
. TRBJ1-1 TRBV7-3 few CASSLTPGSGVSSAFF TGTGCCAGCAGCTTAACGCCCGGGTCAGGGGTATCGTCGGCTTTCTTT
. TRBJ2-2 TRBV6-2/TRBV6-3 . CASSYLRENTGELFF TGTGCCAGCAGTTACCTCCGGGAGAACACCGGGGAGCTGTTTTTT
. TRBJ2-1 TRBV3-1 . CASSQVVGQGKGPGEQFF TGTGCCAGCAGCCAAGTAGTTGGTCAGGGGAAAGGGCCAGGTGAGCAGTTCTTC
. TRBJ1-1 TRBV12-3/TRBV12-4 . CASSLEGWGTEAFF TGTGCCAGCAGTTTGGAGGGTTGGGGGACTGAAGCTTTCTTT
. TRBJ2-7 TRBV4-3 few CASSQDRVATYEQYF TGCGCCAGCAGCCAAGACAGGGTGGCGACCTACGAGCAGTACTTC
TRBD1 TRBJ1-1 TRBV20-1 . CSAGQGAKGINTEAFF TGCAGTGCTGGACAGGGGGCGAAGGGGATAAACACTGAAGCTTTCTTT
TRBD1 TRBJ2-1 TRBV7-9 few CASSRGRDRGVLYNEQFF TGTGCCAGCAGCCGGGGCCGGGACAGGGGAGTATTGTACAATGAGCAGTTCTTC
. TRBJ1-2 TRBV6-5 . CASSYAHRQYPRYTF TGTGCCAGCAGTTACGCACATAGGCAGTACCCCCGCTACACCTTC
. TRBJ2-1 TRBV29-1 . CSVAGTNEQFF TGCAGCGTAGCAGGAACGAATGAGCAGTTCTTC
TRBD2 TRBJ2-3 TRBV24-1 few CATSDPGTSGGTDTQYF TGTGCCACCAGTGATCCCGGGACTAGCGGAGGCACAGATACGCAGTATTTT
TRBD1 TRBJ2-3 TRBV5-5 few CASSLIPGQHDEDTQYF TGTGCCAGCAGCTTGATTCCGGGACAGCACGATGAGGATACGCAGTATTTT
. TRBJ2-7 TRBV11-2 few CASSLQPRRMFYEQYF TGTGCCAGCAGCTTACAGCCCCGACGGATGTTCTACGAGCAGTACTTC
TRBD2 TRBJ2-1 TRBV6-2/TRBV6-3 many CASSRLAGVSEQFF TGTGCCAGCAGTCGCCTAGCGGGAGTATCAGAGCAGTTCTTC
TRBD1 TRBJ2-7 TRBV6-5 few CASSYAGQGRNEQYF TGTGCCAGCAGTTACGCCGGACAGGGGAGGAACGAGCAGTACTTC
. TRBJ2-3 TRBV20-1 many CSAREGTASTDTQYF TGCAGTGCTAGAGAAGGGACTGCGAGCACAGATACGCAGTATTTT
. TRBJ1-2 TRBV6-6 . CASSHDGYTF TGTGCCAGCAGTCATGATGGCTACACCTTC
. TRBJ2-7 TRBV21-1 . CASSKACQGVNEQYF TGTGCCAGCAGCAAAGCGTGCCAGGGTGTCAACGAGCAGTACTTC
. TRBJ2-7 TRBV10-3 few CAISEGGTQIAYEQYF TGTGCCATCAGTGAGGGGGGGACCCAAATCGCCTACGAGCAGTACTTC
. TRBJ2-5 TRBV9 few CASSALDGAQETQYF TGTGCCAGCAGCGCCTTGGACGGGGCTCAAGAGACCCAGTACTTC
. TRBJ2-7 TRBV7-6 . CASSSKGPYEQYF TGTGCCAGCAGCTCCAAAGGGCCCTACGAGCAGTACTTC
. TRBJ1-5 TRBV12-3/TRBV12-4 . CASSSSGVSNQPQHF TGTGCCAGCAGTTCATCAGGGGTTAGCAATCAGCCCCAGCATTTT
. TRBJ1-3 TRBV9 . CASSRRSSEGNTIYF TGTGCCAGCAGTCGTAGGAGTTCGGAAGGAAACACCATATATTTT
. TRBJ1-5 TRBV15 few CATSTGGAGQPQHF TGTGCCACCAGCACAGGTGGGGCTGGACAGCCCCAGCATTTT
TRBD2 TRBJ2-5 TRBV7-2 many CASSLSGSSETQYF TGTGCCAGCAGCCTTAGCGGGAGCAGCGAGACCCAGTACTTC
. TRBJ1-2 TRBV14 few CASSQASKHGGYTF TGTGCCAGCAGCCAAGCAAGCAAGCACGGTGGCTACACCTTC
TRBD1 TRBJ1-3 TRBV7-9 . CASSQPPGQENGNTIYF TGTGCCAGCAGCCAACCACCGGGACAGGAGAATGGAAACACCATATATTTT
. TRBJ2-1 TRBV18 . CASSPSISNEQFF TGTGCCAGCTCACCAAGTATTTCGAATGAGCAGTTCTTC
TRBD2 TRBJ2-1 TRBV19 many CASSRTSGTYNEQFF TGTGCCAGCAGTCGGACTAGCGGGACCTACAATGAGCAGTTCTTC
TRBD1 TRBJ1-2 TRBV12-3/TRBV12-4 few CASSQGTGYGYTF TGTGCCAGCAGTCAAGGGACAGGCTATGGCTACACCTTC
TRBD2 TRBJ2-1 TRBV11-3 . CASSLLAELYNEQFF TGTGCCAGCAGCCTACTAGCGGAGCTTTACAATGAGCAGTTCTTC
. TRBJ2-2 TRBV3-1 . CASSQARDFSLNTGELFF TGTGCCAGCAGCCAAGCCAGGGACTTTTCCTTGAACACCGGGGAGCTGTTTTTT
TRBD2 TRBJ2-7 TRBV4-3 few CASSPWDSGSSYEQYF TGCGCCAGCAGCCCGTGGGATAGCGGGAGCTCCTACGAGCAGTACTTC
. TRBJ1-5 TRBV7-9 few CASSLEGDVGRGQPQHF TGTGCCAGCAGCTTAGAAGGGGACGTGGGGAGGGGACAGCCCCAGCATTTT
TRBD1 TRBJ1-5 TRBV7-2 few CASSLVSGQGNQPQHF TGTGCCAGCAGCTTAGTGTCGGGACAGGGAAATCAGCCCCAGCATTTT
TRBD2 TRBJ2-7 TRBV7-9 . CASSPLAGGPIYEQYF TGTGCCAGCAGCCCGCTAGCGGGAGGGCCCATCTACGAGCAGTACTTC
TRBD1 TRBJ1-5 TRBV9 . CASSVEDRVQPQHF TGTGCCAGCAGCGTAGAGGACAGGGTACAGCCCCAGCATTTT
TRBD2 TRBJ2-7 TRBV12-3/TRBV12-4 . CASGRRSGGYEQYF TGTGCCAGCGGCCGTAGGTCCGGGGGGTACGAGCAGTACTTC
TRBD2 TRBJ2-5 TRBV24-1 . CAIGLAGGPETQYF TGTGCCATCGGACTAGCGGGGGGCCCGGAGACCCAGTACTTC
. TRBJ2-1 TRBV7-9 few CASSLEFSEQFF TGTGCCAGCAGCTTAGAGTTTAGTGAGCAGTTCTTC
TRBD2 TRBJ2-1 TRBV11-2 . CASSLGFRAGGDDEQFF TGTGCCAGCAGCTTAGGATTTCGGGCGGGAGGGGACGATGAGCAGTTCTTC
. TRBJ1-5 TRBV7-2 . CASSSRTVPSQPQHF TGTGCCAGCAGCTCTCGGACAGTGCCGAGTCAGCCCCAGCATTTT
. TRBJ2-3 TRBV7-6 . CDSTLLTSGSADTQYF TGTGACAGCACCCTACTGACTTCGGGTAGCGCAGATACGCAGTATTTT
. TRBJ2-7 TRBV20-1 few CSARDSNEQYF TGCAGTGCTAGGGATAGCAACGAGCAGTACTTC
. TRBJ2-1 TRBV24-1 . CATTGGDEQFF TGTGCCACAACTGGAGGGGATGAGCAGTTCTTC
. TRBJ2-1 TRBV24-1 . CATSDPTVPSEQFF TGTGCCACCAGTGATCCGACGGTCCCTAGTGAGCAGTTCTTC
. TRBJ1-1 TRBV19 . CASTTRGGTEAFF TGTGCCAGTACCACGCGGGGGGGGACTGAAGCTTTCTTT